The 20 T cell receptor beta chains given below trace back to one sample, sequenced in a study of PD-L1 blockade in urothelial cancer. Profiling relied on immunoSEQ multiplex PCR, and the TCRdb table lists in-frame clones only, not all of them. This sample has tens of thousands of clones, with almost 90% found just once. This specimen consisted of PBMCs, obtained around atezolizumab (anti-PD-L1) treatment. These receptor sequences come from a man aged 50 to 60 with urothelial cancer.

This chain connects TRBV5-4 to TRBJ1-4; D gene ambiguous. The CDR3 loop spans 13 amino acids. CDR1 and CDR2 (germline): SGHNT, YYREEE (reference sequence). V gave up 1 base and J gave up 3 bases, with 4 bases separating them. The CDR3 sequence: CASSLSANEKLFF. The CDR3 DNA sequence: TGTGCCAGCAGCTTGTCAGCTAATGAAAAACTGTTTTTT.

The CDR3 coding sequence is TGTGCCAGCCGGGGTGTCTACGAGCAGTACTTC. Its translation: CASRGVYEQYF. V is TRBV28 and J is TRBJ2-7; possible D gene TRBD2, 5 bases. The CDR3 has 11 residues. CDR1 MDHEN and CDR2 SYDVKM come from the germline V gene. The V and J ends lost 8 bases and 3 bases respectively, with 8 bases between them.

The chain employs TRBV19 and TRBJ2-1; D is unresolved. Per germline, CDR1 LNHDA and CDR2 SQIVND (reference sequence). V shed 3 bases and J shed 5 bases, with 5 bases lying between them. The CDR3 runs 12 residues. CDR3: CASSMGNNEQFF. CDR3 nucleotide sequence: TGTGCCAGTAGTATGGGCAACAATGAGCAGTTCTTC.

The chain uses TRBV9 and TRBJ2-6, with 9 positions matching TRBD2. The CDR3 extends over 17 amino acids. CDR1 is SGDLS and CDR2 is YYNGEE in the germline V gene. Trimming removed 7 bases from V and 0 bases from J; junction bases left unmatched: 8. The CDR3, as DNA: TGTGCCAGCGCGGCCGGGACTAGCCTCTCTGGGGCCAACGTCCTGACTTTC. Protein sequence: CASAAGTSLSGANVLTF.

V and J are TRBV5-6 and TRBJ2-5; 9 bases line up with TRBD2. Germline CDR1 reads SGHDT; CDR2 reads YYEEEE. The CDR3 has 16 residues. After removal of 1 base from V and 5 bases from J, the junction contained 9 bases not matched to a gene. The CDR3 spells CASSLYSGGGDETQYF. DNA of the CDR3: TGTGCCAGCAGCTTGTATTCTGGCGGGGGGGACGAGACCCAGTACTTC.

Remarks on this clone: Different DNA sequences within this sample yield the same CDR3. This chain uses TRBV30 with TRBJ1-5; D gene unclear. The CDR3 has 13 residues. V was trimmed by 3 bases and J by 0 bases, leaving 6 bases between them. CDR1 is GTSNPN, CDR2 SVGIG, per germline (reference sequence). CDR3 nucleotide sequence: TGTGCCTGGAGCCGGGATAGCAATCAGCCCCAGCATTTT. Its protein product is CAWSRDSNQPQHF.

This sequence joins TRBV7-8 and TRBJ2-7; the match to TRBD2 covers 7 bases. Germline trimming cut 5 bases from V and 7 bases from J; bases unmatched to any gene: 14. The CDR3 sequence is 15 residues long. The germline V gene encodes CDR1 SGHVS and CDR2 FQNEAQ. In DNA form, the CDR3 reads TGTGCCAGCAGCCTAACCGGGACTATTATTTTAGAGCAGTACTTC. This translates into CASSLTGTIILEQYF. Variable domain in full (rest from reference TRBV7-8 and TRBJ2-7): GAGVSQSPRYKVAKRGQDVALRCDPISGHVSLFWYQQALGQGPEFLTYFQNEAQLDKSGLPSDRFFAERPEGSVSTLKIQRTQQEDSAVYLCASSLTGTIILEQYFGPGTRLTVT.

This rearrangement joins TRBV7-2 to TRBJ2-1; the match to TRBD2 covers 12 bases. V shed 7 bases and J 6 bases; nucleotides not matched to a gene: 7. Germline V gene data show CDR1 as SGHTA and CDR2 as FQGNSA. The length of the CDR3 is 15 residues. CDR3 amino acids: CASTLTSGRGNEQFF. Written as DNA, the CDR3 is TGTGCCAGCACCCTGACTAGCGGGAGAGGCAATGAGCAGTTCTTC. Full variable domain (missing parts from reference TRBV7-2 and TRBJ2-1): GAGVSQSPSNKVTEKGKDVELRCDPISGHTALYWYRQSLGQGLEFLIYFQGNSAPDKSGLPSDRFSAERTGGSVSTLTIQRTQQEDSAVYLCASTLTSGRGNEQFFGPGTRLTVL.

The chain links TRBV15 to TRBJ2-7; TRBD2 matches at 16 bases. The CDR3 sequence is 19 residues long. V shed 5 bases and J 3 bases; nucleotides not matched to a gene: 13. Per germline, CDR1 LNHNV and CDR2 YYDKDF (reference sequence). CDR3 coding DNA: TGTGCCACCAGCGACCCCGCCGGGACTAGCGGGGGGGCTCTCTACGAGCAGTACTTC. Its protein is CATSDPAGTSGGALYEQYF.

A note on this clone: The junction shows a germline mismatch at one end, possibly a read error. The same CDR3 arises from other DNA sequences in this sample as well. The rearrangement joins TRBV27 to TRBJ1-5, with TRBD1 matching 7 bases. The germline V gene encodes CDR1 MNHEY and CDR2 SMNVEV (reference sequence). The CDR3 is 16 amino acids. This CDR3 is CASQSVRQGSNQPQHF. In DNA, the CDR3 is TGTGCCAGCCAGAGTGTCCGACAGGGCAGCAATCAGCCTCAGCATTTT.

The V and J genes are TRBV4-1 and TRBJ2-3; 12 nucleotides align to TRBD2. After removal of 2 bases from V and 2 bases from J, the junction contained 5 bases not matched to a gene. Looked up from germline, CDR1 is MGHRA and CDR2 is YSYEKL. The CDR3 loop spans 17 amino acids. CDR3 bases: TGCGCCAGCAGCCAAACTGGACTAGCGGGGAACACAGATACGCAGTATTTT. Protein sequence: CASSQTGLAGNTDTQYF.

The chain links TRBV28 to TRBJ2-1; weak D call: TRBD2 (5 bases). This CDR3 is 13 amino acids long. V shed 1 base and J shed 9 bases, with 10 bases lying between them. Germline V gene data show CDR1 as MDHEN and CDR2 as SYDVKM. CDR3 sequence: CASSLFGLSEQFF. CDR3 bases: TGTGCCAGCAGTTTATTTGGACTTTCTGAGCAGTTCTTC.

The CDR3 DNA reads TGTGCCAGCACCACGGTGGGTAGGACAGGGGCCCTAAGCGGGAGTCTAAATGAGCAGTTCTTC. Translation: CASTTVGRTGALSGSLNEQFF. The V call is TRBV28, the J call TRBJ2-1, with a weak D call TRBD1 (9 bases). With 7 bases removed from V and 7 bases from J, the gap between germline ends came to 38 bases. This CDR3 contains 21 residues. Germline CDR1 is MDHEN and CDR2 is SYDVKM.

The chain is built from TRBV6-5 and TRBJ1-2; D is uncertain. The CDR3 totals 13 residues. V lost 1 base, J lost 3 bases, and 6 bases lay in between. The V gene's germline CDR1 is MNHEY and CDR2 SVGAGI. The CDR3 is CASSYYEDYGYTF. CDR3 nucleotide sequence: TGTGCCAGCAGTTACTATGAGGACTATGGCTACACCTTC.

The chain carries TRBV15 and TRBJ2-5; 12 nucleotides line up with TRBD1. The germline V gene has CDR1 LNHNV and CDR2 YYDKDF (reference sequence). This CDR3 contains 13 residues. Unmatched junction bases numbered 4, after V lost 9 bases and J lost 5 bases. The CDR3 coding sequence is TGTGCCACAGGGACAGGGGGCTTGGAGACCCAGTACTTC. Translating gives CATGTGGLETQYF. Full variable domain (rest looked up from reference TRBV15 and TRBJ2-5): DAMVIQNPRYQVTQFGKPVTLSCSQTLNHNVMYWYQQKSSQAPKLLFHYYDKDFNNEADTPDNFQSRRPNTSFCFLDIRSPGLGDTAMYLCATGTGGLETQYFGPGTRLLVL.

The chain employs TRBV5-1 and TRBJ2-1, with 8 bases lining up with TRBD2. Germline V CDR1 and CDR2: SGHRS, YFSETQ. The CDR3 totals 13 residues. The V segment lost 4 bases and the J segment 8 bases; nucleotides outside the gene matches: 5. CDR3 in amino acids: CASSVGTRYEQFF. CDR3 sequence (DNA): TGCGCCAGCAGCGTCGGGACTAGATATGAGCAGTTCTTC.

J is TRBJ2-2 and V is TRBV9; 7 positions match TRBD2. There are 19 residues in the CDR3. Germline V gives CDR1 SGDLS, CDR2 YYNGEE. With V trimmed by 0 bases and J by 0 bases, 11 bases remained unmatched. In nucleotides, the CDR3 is TGTGCCAGCAGCGTAGCTAGCGGTTCGATTAATTCGAACACCGGGGAGCTGTTTTTT. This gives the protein CASSVASGSINSNTGELFF.

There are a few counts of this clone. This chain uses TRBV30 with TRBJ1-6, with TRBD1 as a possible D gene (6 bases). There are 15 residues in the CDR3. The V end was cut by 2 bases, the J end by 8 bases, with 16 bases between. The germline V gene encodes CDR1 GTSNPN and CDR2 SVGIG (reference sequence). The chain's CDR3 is CAWSPQGSGYSPLHF. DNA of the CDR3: TGTGCCTGGAGTCCCCAGGGGTCTGGGTATTCACCCCTCCACTTT.

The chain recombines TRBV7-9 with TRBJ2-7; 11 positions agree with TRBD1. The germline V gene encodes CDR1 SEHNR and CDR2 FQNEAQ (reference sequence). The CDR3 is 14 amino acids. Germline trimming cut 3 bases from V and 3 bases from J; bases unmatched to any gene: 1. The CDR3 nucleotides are TGTGCCAGCAGCTTGGACAGGGGGCTCTACGAGCAGTACTTC. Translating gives CASSLDRGLYEQYF.

As DNA, the CDR3 is TGTGCCACCCGAGGGAGACCACCCCTCCACTTT. Amino acids: CATRGRPPLHF. The chain couples TRBV28 to TRBJ1-6; D gene ambiguous. Germline V gives CDR1 MDHEN, CDR2 SYDVKM. The CDR3 loop spans 11 amino acids. V dropped 10 bases and J dropped 11 bases, with 12 bases sitting between them.